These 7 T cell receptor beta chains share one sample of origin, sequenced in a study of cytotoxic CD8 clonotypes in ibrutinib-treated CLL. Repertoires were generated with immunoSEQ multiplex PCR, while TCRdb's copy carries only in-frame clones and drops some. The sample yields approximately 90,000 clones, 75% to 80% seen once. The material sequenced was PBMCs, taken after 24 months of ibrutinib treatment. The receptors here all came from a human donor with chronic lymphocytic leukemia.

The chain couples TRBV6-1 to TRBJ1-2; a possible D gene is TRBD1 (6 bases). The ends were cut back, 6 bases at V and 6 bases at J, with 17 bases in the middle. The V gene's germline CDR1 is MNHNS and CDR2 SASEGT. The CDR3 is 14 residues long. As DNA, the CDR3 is TGTGCCAGCAGCGGACAGCCCTTGAACGATGGCTACACCTTC. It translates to CASSGQPLNDGYTF.

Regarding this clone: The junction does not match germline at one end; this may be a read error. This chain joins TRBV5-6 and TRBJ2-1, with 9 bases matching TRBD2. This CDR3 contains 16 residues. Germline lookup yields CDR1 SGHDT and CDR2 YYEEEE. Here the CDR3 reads CASITLAGGPRRFAVF. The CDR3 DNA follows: TGTGCCAGCATCACCTTGGCGGGAGGGCCTAGAAGGTTTGCGGTCTTC.

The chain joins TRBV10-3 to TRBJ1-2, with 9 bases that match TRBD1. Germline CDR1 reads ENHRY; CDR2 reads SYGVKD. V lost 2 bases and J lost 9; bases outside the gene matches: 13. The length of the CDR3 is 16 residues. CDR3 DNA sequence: TGTGCCATCAGTGAGGGGACCAATAACAGGGGGCAAAGCTACACCTTC. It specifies CAISEGTNNRGQSYTF.

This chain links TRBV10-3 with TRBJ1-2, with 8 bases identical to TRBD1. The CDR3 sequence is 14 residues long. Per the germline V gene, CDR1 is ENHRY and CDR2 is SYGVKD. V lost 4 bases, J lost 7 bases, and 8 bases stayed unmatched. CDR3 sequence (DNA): TGTGCCATCAGTGCGGGCCAGGGGGCGGGTGGCTACACCTTC. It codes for CAISAGQGAGGYTF.

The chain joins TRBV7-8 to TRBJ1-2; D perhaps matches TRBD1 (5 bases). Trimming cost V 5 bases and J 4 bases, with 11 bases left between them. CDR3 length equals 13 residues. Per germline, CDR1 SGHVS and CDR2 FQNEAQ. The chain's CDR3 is CASSPGGAYGYTF. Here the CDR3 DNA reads TGTGCCAGCAGCCCCGGAGGGGCCTATGGCTACACCTTC. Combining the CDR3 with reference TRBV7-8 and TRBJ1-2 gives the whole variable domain GAGVSQSPRYKVAKRGQDVALRCDPISGHVSLFWYQQALGQGPEFLTYFQNEAQLDKSGLPSDRFFAERPEGSVSTLKIQRTQQEDSAVYLCASSPGGAYGYTFGSGTRLTVV.

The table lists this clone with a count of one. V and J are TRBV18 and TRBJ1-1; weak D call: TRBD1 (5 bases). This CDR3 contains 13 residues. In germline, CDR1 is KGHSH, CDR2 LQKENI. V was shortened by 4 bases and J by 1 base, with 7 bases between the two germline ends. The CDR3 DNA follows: TGTGCCAGCTCACACGGGACGAACACTGAAGCTTTCTTT. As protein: CASSHGTNTEAFF.

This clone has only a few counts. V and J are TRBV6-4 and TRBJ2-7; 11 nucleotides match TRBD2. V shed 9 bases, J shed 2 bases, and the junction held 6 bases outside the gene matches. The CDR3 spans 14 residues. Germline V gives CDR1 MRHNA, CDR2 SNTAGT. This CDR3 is CASPLAGATYEQYF. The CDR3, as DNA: TGTGCCAGTCCACTAGCGGGAGCCACCTACGAGCAGTACTTC.